Sequencing of this T cell receptor (beta chain) was carried out in a study of T cell responses to AZD1222 COVID-19 vaccine. Study findings and constraints: The donor cohort was predominantly white British with a female majority, and clonal diversity may have been underestimated. At baseline, seropositivity was found in only a handful of AZD1222 recipients. Targeting of unmutated variant regions was reportedly seen in nearly half of spike-specific TCRs.

Turning to this clone: Its specificity is not known.

Sequencing used immunoSEQ multiplex PCR; TCRdb keeps in-frame clones, though not all of them. The sample records more than 150,000 clones, almost 95% being singletons. The origin of this receptor is an adult in good health. The sample in question was peripheral blood, obtained on day 0 of AZD1222 vaccination.

The CDR3 loop is CAIRGVEGYGYTF. The CDR3 nucleotides are TGTGCCATCAGGGGGGTGGAGGGCTATGGCTACACCTTC. The rearrangement links TRBV10-3 to TRBJ1-2; TRBD1 is a possible D gene (5 bases). The CDR3 spans 13 residues. Trimming took off 6 bases at V and 4 bases at J, with 12 bases between the two ends. Per the germline V gene, CDR1 is ENHRY and CDR2 is SYGVKD.